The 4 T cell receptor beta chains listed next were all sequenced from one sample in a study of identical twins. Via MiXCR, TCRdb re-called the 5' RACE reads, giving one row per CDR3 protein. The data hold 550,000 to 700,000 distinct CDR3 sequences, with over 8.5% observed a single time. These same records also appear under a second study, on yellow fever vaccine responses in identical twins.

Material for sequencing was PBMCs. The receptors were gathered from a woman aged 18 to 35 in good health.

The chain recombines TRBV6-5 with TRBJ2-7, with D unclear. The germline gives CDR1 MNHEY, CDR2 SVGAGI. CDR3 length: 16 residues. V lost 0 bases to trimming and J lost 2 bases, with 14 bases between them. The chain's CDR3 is CASSYSETEAPYEQYF. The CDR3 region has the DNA TGTGCCAGCAGTTACTCGGAGACTGAGGCACCCTACGAGCAGTACTTC.

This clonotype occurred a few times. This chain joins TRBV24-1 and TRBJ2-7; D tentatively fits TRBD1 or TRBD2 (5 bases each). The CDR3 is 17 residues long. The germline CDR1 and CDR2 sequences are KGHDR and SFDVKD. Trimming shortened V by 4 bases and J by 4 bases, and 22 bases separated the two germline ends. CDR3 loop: CATSELRDAPTDYEQYF. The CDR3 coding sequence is TGTGCCACCAGTGAACTCCGGGACGCCCCCACAGATTACGAGCAGTACTTC.

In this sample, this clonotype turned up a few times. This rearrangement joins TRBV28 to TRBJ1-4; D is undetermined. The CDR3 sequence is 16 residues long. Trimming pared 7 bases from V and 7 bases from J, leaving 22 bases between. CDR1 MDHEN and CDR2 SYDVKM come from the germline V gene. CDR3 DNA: TGTGCCAGCATAGGACCGGCATGGGGAGGGTTTGAAAAACTGTTTTTT. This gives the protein CASIGPAWGGFEKLFF.

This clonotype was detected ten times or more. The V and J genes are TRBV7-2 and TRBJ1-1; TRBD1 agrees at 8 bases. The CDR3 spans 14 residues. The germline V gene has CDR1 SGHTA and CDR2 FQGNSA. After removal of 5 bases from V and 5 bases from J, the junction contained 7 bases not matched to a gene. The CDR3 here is CASSRDRGSTEAFF. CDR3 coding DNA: TGTGCCAGCAGCAGAGACAGGGGATCGACTGAAGCTTTCTTT.